These 15 T cell receptor beta chains came from one sample sequenced in a study of shared clonotypes between healthy human individuals. Only in-frame clones appear in the TCRdb table, and some are missing; sequencing was by immunoSEQ multiplex PCR. The sample consists of about 490,000 clones, 60% to 85% of them appearing once. The sequenced sample consisted of PBMCs. These receptors were obtained from a woman in her 40s in good health. Some clones in this sample may be carry-over from other donors' samples.

V is TRBV7-2 and J is TRBJ2-7, with TRBD1 as a possible D gene (5 bases). CDR1 SGHTA and CDR2 FQGNSA come from the germline V gene. V lost 4 bases, J lost 2 bases, and 15 bases lay in between. CDR3 length equals 15 residues. DNA of the CDR3: TGTGCCAGCAGCTGGACGTCAGGGCCCACCTACGAGCAGTACTTC. This encodes CASSWTSGPTYEQYF.

V and J are TRBV5-4 and TRBJ2-7; D is unclear. CDR1 and CDR2 (germline): SGHNT, YYREEE (reference sequence). CDR3 size: 15 residues. V dropped 4 bases and J dropped 5 bases, with 19 bases sitting between them. The CDR3 reads CASSTLTQPANEQYF. DNA for the CDR3: TGTGCCAGCAGCACCCTGACCCAACCTGCCAACGAGCAGTACTTC. Together with reference TRBV5-4 and TRBJ2-7, the CDR3 gives the full variable domain: ETGVTQSPTHLIKTRGQQVTLRCSSQSGHNTVSWYQQALGQGPQFIFQYYREEENGRGNFPPRFSGLQFPNYSSELNVNALELDDSALYLCASSTLTQPANEQYFGPGTRLTVT.

The chain is built from TRBV20-1 and TRBJ2-3; D unresolved. V was shortened by 5 bases and J by 7 bases, with 10 bases between the two germline ends. This CDR3 contains 11 residues. Germline V lookup: CDR1 DFQATT, CDR2 SNEGSKA (reference sequence). The CDR3 sequence is CSASLQNTQYF. The CDR3 DNA sequence: TGCAGTGCTTCCCTACAGAATACGCAGTATTTT.

This clone has a single count. The chain recombines TRBV28 with TRBJ1-2, with D maybe TRBD1 (6 bases). The CDR3 extends over 13 amino acids. V was clipped by 5 bases and J by 4 bases, with 11 bases between them. Per germline, CDR1 MDHEN and CDR2 SYDVKM. DNA for the CDR3: TGTGCCAGCAGTGCCGGGACATTCTATGGCTACACCTTC. Amino acids: CASSAGTFYGYTF.

The J gene is TRBJ1-1, the V gene TRBV9, with a tentative D call TRBD1 (5 bases). Germline loops: CDR1 SGDLS, CDR2 YYNGEE. This CDR3 is built from 14 residues. Trimming cost V 4 bases and J 5 bases, with 15 bases left between them. CDR3 loop: CASSPGVGGTEAFF. For the CDR3, the DNA is TGTGCCAGCAGCCCAGGCGTGGGGGGGACTGAAGCTTTCTTT.

The CDR3 coding sequence is TGTGCCAGCGGGTCCCGGGGAACGGATACGCAGTATTTT. Its protein is CASGSRGTDTQYF. The chain combines TRBV11-3 with TRBJ2-3, with D possibly being TRBD2 (5 bases). V was shortened by 8 bases and J by 6 bases, with 15 bases between the two germline ends. CDR1 and CDR2 (germline): SGHNT, YENEEA. The CDR3 has 13 residues.

The gene calls are TRBV7-3 and TRBJ2-6; a weak D match, TRBD2 (5 bases). The CDR3 contains 15 residues. The germline V gene has CDR1 SGHTA and CDR2 FQGTGA. Trimming removed 4 bases at V and 0 bases at J, with 7 bases between. The chain's CDR3 is CASSSRGSGANVLTF. As DNA, the CDR3 is TGTGCCAGCAGCTCACGGGGCTCTGGGGCCAACGTCCTGACTTTC. The full variable domain, in which reference TRBV7-3 and TRBJ2-6 provide the parts outside the CDR3, is GAGVSQTPSNKVTEKGKYVELRCDPISGHTALYWYRQSLGQGPEFLIYFQGTGAADDSGLPNDRFFAVRPEGSVSTLKIQRTERGDSAVYLCASSSRGSGANVLTFGAGSRLTVL.

The chain carries TRBV10-3 and TRBJ2-7; 9 nucleotides agree with TRBD2. Germline lookup yields CDR1 ENHRY and CDR2 SYGVKD. The CDR3 length is 14 residues. The J segment lost 0 bases and the V segment lost 6 bases, leaving 3 bases of the junction unmatched. The CDR3, as DNA: TGTGCCATCAGATGGACTAGCGACTCCTACGAGCAGTACTTC. This sequence encodes CAIRWTSDSYEQYF.

In its sample, this clone was seen many times. The rearrangement links TRBV6-1 to TRBJ1-1; 8 positions agree with TRBD1. CDR3 length: 13 amino acids. CDR1 MNHNS and CDR2 SASEGT come from the germline V gene. After removal of 11 bases from V and 3 bases from J, the junction contained 8 bases not matched to a gene. The CDR3 region is CAVRQGKDTEAFF. CDR3 sequence (DNA): TGTGCCGTAAGACAGGGGAAGGACACTGAAGCTTTCTTT.

The J gene is TRBJ2-7, the V gene TRBV19; the D is unclear. Trimming took off 3 bases at V and 7 bases at J, with 13 bases between the two ends. Germline V CDR1 and CDR2: LNHDA, SQIVND (reference sequence). CDR3 length: 13 amino acids. CDR3 in amino acids: CASSMMDVREQYF. CDR3 DNA: TGTGCCAGTAGTATGATGGACGTAAGGGAGCAGTACTTC.

The rearrangement links TRBV18 to TRBJ2-5; 10 bases agree with TRBD1. The CDR3 runs 17 residues. Losses at the gene ends were 0 bases for V and 4 bases for J; bases not matched to a gene: 8. Germline V gives CDR1 KGHSH, CDR2 LQKENI. The chain's CDR3 is CASSPPAGQGGRETQYF. In DNA form, the CDR3 reads TGTGCCAGCTCACCACCAGCCGGACAGGGGGGGAGAGAGACCCAGTACTTC.

The chain joins TRBV5-5 to TRBJ1-3; TRBD1 aligns across 7 bases. The CDR3 has 16 amino acids. Unmatched junction bases numbered 5, after V lost 0 bases and J lost 2 bases. Germline V gene data show CDR1 as SGHKS and CDR2 as YYEKEE (reference sequence). The CDR3 DNA reads TGTGCCAGCAGCTTGGAAGACAGGGCACCTGGAAACACCATATATTTT. Encoded protein: CASSLEDRAPGNTIYF.

The chain combines TRBV7-9 with TRBJ1-1; tentatively, D is TRBD1 (5 bases). The CDR3 length is 14 residues. CDR1 is SEHNR and CDR2 is FQNEAQ in the germline V gene (reference sequence). V lost 6 bases, J lost 0 bases, and 11 bases lay in between. This chain's CDR3 is CASSLTGMNTEAFF. Written as DNA, the CDR3 is TGTGCCAGCAGTCTTACAGGAATGAACACTGAAGCTTTCTTT.

The chain carries TRBV2 and TRBJ1-2; TRBD1 aligns across 10 bases. The V gene's germline CDR1 is SNHLY and CDR2 FYNNEI. J lost 6 bases, V lost 6 bases, and 7 bases had no gene match. The CDR3 extends over 14 amino acids. CDR3 protein: CASRLTGGTDGYTF. The CDR3 bases are TGTGCCAGCAGGTTGACAGGGGGCACGGATGGCTACACCTTC.

This clone was observed at least ten times. The gene calls are TRBV30 and TRBJ1-5; possibly TRBD1 for D (5 bases). CDR1 GTSNPN and CDR2 SVGIG come from the germline V gene (reference sequence). The CDR3 length is 14 residues. V dropped 0 bases and J dropped 7 bases, with 13 bases sitting between them. CDR3 region: CAWSVLAGRQPQHF. The CDR3 DNA reads TGTGCCTGGAGTGTACTAGCAGGGAGGCAGCCCCAGCATTTT. Full variable domain (missing parts from reference TRBV30 and TRBJ1-5): SQTIHQWPATLVQPVGSPLSLECTVEGTSNPNLYWYRQAAGRGLQLLFYSVGIGQISSEVPQNLSASRPQDRQFILSSKKLLLSDSGFYLCAWSVLAGRQPQHFGDGTRLSIL.